Listed here are 2 T cell receptor beta chains from one sample, sequenced in a study of T cells in Graves' hyperthyroidism and ophthalmopathy. It was RNA transcripts that yielded the amplified TCR beta CDR3 regions. When the TCR CDR3 underwent first-round RT-PCR, the HTBI primer set was used. TCRdb passed the multiplex PCR reads through MiXCR, listing each CDR3 protein once. Of about 350,000 distinct CDR3 sequences listed, more than 11% are singletons. Sequenced input: blood. The receptors here all came from a woman in her twenties or thirties with Graves' hyperthyroidism.

In its sample, this clonotype was seen many times. The gene calls are TRBV7-9 and TRBJ2-3; D not certain. Deletions cut 4 bases from V and 2 bases from J, with 1 base between. This CDR3 has 11 residues. Germline-derived CDR1 and CDR2 are SEHNR and FQNEAQ (reference sequence). The CDR3 DNA reads as TGTGCCAGCAGCTACACAGATACGCAGTATTTT. Amino acid sequence: CASSYTDTQYF.

Only a few counts were recorded for this clonotype. This chain joins TRBV7-2 and TRBJ1-2; 7 bases are a match to TRBD1. J was trimmed by 4 bases and V by 0 bases; bases with no gene match: 2. From germline, CDR1 is SGHTA and CDR2 FQGNSA. There are 14 residues in the CDR3. The CDR3 is CASSLAAGGYGYTF. Written as DNA, the CDR3 is TGTGCCAGCAGCTTAGCCGCAGGGGGCTATGGCTACACCTTC. The complete variable domain, with remaining parts taken from reference TRBV7-2 and TRBJ1-2, reads GAGVSQSPSNKVTEKGKDVELRCDPISGHTALYWYRQSLGQGLEFLIYFQGNSAPDKSGLPSDRFSAERTGGSVSTLTIQRTQQEDSAVYLCASSLAAGGYGYTFGSGTRLTVV.